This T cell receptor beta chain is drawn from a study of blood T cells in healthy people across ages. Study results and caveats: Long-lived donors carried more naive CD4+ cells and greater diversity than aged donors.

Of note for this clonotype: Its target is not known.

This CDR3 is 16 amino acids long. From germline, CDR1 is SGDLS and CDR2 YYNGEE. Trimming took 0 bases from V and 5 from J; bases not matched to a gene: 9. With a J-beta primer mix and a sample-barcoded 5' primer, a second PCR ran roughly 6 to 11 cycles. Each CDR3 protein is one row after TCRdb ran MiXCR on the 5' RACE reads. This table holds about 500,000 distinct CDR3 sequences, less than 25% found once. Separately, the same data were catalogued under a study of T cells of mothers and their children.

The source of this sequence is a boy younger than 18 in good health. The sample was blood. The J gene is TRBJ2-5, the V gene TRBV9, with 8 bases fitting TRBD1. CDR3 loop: CASSVAQGASGETQYF. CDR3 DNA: TGTGCCAGCAGCGTAGCCCAGGGGGCTTCTGGGGAGACCCAGTACTTC.